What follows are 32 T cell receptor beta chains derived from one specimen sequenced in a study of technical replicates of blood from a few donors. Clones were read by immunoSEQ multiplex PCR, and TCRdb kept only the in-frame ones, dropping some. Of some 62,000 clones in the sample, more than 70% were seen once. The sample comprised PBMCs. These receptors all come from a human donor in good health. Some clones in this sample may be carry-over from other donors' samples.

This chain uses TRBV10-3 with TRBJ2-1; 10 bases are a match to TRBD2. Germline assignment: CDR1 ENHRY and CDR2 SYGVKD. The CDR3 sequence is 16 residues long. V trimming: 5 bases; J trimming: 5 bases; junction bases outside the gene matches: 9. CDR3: CAISKGIAGGNNEQFF. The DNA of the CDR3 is TGTGCCATCAGTAAGGGTATAGCGGGGGGAAACAATGAGCAGTTCTTC.

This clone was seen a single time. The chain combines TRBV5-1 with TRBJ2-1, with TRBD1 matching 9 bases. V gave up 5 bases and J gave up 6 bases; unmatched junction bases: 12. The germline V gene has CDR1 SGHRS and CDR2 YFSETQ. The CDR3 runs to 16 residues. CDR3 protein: CASRQIPGQGPNEQFF. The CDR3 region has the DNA TGCGCCAGCAGGCAAATACCGGGACAGGGTCCCAATGAGCAGTTCTTC.

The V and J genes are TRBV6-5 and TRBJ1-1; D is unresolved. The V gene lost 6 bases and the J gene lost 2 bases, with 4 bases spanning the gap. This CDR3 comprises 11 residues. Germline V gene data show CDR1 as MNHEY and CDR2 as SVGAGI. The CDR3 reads CASSSNTEAFF. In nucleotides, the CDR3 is TGTGCCAGCAGCTCTAACACTGAAGCTTTCTTT.

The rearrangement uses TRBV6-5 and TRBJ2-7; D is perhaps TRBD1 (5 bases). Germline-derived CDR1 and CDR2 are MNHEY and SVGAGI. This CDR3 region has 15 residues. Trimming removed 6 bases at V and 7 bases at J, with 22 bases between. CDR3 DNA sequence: TGTGCCAGCAGACGGCAGGGAAAACCTTTCTATGAGCAGTACTTC. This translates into CASRRQGKPFYEQYF.

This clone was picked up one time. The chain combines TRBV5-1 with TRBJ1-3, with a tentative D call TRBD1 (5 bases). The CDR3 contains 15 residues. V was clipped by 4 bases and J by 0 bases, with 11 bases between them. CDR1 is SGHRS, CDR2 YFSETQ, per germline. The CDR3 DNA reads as TGCGCCAGCAGCATGGCAGGGAACTCTGGAAACACCATATATTTT. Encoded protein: CASSMAGNSGNTIYF. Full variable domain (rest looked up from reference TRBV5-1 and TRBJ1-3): KAGVTQTPRYLIKTRGQQVTLSCSPISGHRSVSWYQQTPGQGLQFLFEYFSETQRNKGNFPGRFSGRQFSNSRSEMNVSTLELGDSALYLCASSMAGNSGNTIYFGEGSWLTVV.

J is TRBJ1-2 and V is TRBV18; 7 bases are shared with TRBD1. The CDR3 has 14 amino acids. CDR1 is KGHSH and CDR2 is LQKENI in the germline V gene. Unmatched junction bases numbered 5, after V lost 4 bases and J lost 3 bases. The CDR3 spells CASSLTGSDYGYTF. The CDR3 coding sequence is TGTGCCAGCTCACTGACAGGGTCCGACTATGGCTACACCTTC.

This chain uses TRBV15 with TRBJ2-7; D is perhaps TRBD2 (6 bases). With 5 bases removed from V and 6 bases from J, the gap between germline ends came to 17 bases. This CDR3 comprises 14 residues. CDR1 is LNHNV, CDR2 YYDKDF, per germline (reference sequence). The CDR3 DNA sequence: TGTGCCACCAGCCTAACCGTGGGACTTACCGAGCAGTACTTC. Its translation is CATSLTVGLTEQYF.

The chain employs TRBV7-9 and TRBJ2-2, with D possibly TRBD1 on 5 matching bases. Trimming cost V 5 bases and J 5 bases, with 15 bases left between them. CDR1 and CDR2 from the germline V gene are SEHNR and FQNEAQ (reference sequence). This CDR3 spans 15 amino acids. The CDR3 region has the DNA TGTGCCAGCAGCCCGCCCCCACAGGCGACCGGGGAGCTGTTTTTT. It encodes CASSPPPQATGELFF.

CDR3 in amino acids: CASSYSTGGTFYGYTF. CDR3 DNA: TGTGCCAGCAGTTACTCGACAGGGGGCACTTTCTATGGCTACACCTTC. This chain uses TRBV6-5 with TRBJ1-2; 10 nucleotides line up with TRBD1. Germline CDR1 is MNHEY and CDR2 is SVGAGI. The CDR3 totals 16 residues. V was pared by 0 bases and J by 4 bases, with 5 bases of the junction left unmatched.

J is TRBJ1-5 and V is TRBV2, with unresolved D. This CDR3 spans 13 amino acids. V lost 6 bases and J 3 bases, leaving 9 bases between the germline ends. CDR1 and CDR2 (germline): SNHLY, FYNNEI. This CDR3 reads CASRGGSNQPQHF. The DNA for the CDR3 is TGTGCCAGCAGGGGAGGATCCAATCAGCCCCAGCATTTT. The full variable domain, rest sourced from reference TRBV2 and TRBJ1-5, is EPEVTQTPSHQVTQMGQEVILRCVPISNHLYFYWYRQILGQKVEFLVSFYNNEISEKSEIFDDQFSVERPDGSNFTLKIRSTKLEDSAMYFCASRGGSNQPQHFGDGTRLSIL.

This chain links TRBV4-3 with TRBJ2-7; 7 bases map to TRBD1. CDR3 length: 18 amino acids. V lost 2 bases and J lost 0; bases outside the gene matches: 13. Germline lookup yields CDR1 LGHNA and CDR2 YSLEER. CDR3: CASSQPALGTVSSYEQYF. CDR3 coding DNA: TGCGCCAGCAGCCAACCCGCGCTAGGGACAGTGAGCTCCTACGAGCAGTACTTC.

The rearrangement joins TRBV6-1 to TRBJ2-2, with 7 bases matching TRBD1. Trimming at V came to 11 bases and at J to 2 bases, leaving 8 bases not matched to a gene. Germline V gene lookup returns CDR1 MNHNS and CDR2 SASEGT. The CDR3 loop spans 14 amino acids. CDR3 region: CAGTGTANTGELFF. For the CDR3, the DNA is TGTGCCGGAACCGGGACAGCTAACACCGGGGAGCTGTTTTTT.

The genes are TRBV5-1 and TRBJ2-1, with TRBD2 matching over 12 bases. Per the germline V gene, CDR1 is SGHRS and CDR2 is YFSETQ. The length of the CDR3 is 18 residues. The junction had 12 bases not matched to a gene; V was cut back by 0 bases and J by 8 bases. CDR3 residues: CASSLGLAGVLGLDEQFF. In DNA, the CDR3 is TGCGCCAGCAGCTTGGGACTAGCGGGGGTACTCGGTTTAGATGAGCAGTTCTTC.

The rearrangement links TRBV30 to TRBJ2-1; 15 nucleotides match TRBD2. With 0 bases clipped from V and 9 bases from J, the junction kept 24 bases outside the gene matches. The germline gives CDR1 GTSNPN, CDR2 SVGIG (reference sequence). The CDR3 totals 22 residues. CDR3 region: CAWSVSRGRTRTSGRAEGEQFF. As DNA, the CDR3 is TGTGCCTGGAGTGTAAGCCGCGGTCGAACGAGGACTAGCGGGAGGGCCGAGGGTGAGCAGTTCTTC.

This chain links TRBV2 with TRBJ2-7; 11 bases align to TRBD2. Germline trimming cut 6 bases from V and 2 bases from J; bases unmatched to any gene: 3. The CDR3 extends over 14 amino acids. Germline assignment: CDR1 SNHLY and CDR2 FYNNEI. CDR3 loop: CASRTSGTTYEQYF. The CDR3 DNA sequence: TGTGCCAGCAGGACTAGCGGGACGACCTACGAGCAGTACTTC.

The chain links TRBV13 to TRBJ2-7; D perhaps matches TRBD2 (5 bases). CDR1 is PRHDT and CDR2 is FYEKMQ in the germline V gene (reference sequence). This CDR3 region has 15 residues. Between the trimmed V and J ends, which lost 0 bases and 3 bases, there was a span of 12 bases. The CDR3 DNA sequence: TGTGCCAGCAGCTTAGGGCGGGTACAGCTCTACGAGCAGTACTTC. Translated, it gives CASSLGRVQLYEQYF.

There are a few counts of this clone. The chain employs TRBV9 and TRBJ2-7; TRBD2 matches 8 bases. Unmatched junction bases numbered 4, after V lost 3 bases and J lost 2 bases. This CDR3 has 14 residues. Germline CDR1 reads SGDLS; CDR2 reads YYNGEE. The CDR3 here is CASSAGLVPYEQYF. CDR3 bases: TGTGCCAGCAGCGCGGGACTAGTCCCCTACGAGCAGTACTTC.

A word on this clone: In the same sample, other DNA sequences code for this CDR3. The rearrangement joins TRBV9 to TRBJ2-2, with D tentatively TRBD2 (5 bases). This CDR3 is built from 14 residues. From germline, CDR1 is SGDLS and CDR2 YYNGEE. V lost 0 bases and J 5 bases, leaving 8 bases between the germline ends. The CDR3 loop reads CASSVGTGTGELFF. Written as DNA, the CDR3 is TGTGCCAGCAGCGTAGGAACGGGAACCGGGGAGCTGTTTTTT.

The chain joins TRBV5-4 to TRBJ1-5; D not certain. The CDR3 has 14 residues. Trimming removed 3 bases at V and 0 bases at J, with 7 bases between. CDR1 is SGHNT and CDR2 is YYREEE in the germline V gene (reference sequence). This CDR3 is CASSSQNSNQPQHF. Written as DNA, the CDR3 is TGTGCCAGCAGCTCTCAGAATAGCAATCAGCCCCAGCATTTT.

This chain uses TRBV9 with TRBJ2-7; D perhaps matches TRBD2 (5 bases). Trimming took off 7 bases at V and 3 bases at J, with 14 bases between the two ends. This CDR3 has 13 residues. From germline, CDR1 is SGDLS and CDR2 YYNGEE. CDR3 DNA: TGTGCCAGCGCCGTCTCCGGGGACTACGAGCAGTACTTC. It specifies CASAVSGDYEQYF.

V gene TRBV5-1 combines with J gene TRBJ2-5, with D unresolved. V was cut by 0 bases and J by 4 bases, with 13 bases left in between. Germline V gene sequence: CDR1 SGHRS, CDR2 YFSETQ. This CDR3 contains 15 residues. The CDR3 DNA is TGCGCCAGCAGCTTGGCCTGGCAGCGTGGAGAGACCCAGTACTTC. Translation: CASSLAWQRGETQYF.

CDR3 residues: CASSLEGAPNQPQHF. In DNA form, the CDR3 reads TGCGCCAGCAGCTTGGAGGGGGCGCCGAATCAGCCCCAGCATTTT. This chain links TRBV5-1 with TRBJ1-5; 7 bases agree with TRBD1. V shed 0 bases, J shed 4 bases, and the junction held 4 bases outside the gene matches. This CDR3 is 15 amino acids long. Germline CDR1 reads SGHRS; CDR2 reads YFSETQ.

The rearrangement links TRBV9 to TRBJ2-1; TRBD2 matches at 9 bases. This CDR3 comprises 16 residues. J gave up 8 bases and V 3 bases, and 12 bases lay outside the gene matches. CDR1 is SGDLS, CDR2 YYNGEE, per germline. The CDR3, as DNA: TGTGCCAGCAGCGACAGTGGCGGGGGGGCCTGGGATGAGCAGTTCTTC. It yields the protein CASSDSGGGAWDEQFF. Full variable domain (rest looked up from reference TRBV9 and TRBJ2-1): DSGVTQTPKHLITATGQRVTLRCSPRSGDLSVYWYQQSLDQGLQFLIQYYNGEERAKGNILERFSAQQFPDLHSELNLSSLELGDSALYFCASSDSGGGAWDEQFFGPGTRLTVL.

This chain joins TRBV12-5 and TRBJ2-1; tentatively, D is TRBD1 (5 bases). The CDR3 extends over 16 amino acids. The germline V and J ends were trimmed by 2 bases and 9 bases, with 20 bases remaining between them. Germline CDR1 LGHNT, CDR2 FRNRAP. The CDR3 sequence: CASGLWFGTRGGEQFF. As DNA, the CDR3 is TGTGCTAGTGGTTTGTGGTTTGGCACAAGGGGTGGTGAGCAGTTCTTC.

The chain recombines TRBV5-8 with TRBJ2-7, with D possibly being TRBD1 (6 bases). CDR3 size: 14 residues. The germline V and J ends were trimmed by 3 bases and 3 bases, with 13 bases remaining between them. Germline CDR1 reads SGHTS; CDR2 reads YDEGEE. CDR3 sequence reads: CASSWAGTNYEQYF. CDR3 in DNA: TGTGCCAGCAGCTGGGCCGGGACAAACTACGAGCAGTACTTC.

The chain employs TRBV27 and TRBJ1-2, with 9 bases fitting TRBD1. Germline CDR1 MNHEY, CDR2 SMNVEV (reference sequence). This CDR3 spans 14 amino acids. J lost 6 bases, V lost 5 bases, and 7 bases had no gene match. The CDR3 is CASSPGDRVDGYTF. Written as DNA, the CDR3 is TGTGCCAGCAGTCCCGGGGACAGGGTGGATGGCTACACCTTC.

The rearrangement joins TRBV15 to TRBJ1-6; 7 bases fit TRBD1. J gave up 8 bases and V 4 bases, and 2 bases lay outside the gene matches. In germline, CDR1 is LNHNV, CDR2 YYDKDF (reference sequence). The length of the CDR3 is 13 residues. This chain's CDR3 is CATSNTGDSPLHF. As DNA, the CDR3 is TGTGCCACCAGCAACACAGGGGATTCACCCCTCCACTTT.

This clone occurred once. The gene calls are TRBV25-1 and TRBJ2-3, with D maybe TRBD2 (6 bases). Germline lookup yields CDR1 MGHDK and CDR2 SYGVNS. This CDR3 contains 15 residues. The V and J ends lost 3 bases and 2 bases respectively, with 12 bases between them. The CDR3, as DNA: TGTGCCAGCAGTGACGCGGGACGGATCACAGATACGCAGTATTTT. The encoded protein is CASSDAGRITDTQYF.

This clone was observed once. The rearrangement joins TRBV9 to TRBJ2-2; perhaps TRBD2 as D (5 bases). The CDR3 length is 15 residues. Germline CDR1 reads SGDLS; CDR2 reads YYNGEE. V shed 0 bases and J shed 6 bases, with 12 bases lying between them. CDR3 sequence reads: CASSVGPRGSGELFF. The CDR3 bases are TGTGCCAGCAGCGTAGGGCCGAGAGGGTCCGGGGAGCTGTTTTTT.

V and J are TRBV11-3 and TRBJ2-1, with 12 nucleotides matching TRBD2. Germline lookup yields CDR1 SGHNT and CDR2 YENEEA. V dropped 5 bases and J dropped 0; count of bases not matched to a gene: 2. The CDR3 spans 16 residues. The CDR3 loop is CASSATSGSSYNEQFF. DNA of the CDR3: TGTGCCAGCAGCGCGACTAGCGGGAGCTCCTACAATGAGCAGTTCTTC.

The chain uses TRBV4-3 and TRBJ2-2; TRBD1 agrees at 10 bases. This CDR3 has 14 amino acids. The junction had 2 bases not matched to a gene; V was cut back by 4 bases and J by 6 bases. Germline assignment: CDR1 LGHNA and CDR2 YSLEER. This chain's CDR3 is CASSPDRGPGELFF. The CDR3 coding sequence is TGCGCCAGCAGCCCCGACAGGGGGCCCGGGGAGCTGTTTTTT.

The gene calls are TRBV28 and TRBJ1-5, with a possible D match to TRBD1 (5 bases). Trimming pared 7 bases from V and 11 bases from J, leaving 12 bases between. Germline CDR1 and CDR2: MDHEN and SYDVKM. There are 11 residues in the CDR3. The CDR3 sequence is CASTQDIAQHF. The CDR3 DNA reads TGTGCCAGCACTCAGGACATCGCCCAGCATTTT.